This TCR beta chain is drawn from a study of CD8+ T cells in alopecia areata. General study results and limits: Persistence of many expanded lesional clones was seen in scalp and blood during tofacitinib.

Note on this clone: As yet, its antigen is unknown.

CDR3 length: 14 residues. V lost 6 bases, J lost 5 bases, and 3 bases stayed unmatched. Germline V gene lookup returns CDR1 MGHDK and CDR2 SYGVNS. Documented treatment: oral pan-JAK inhibitor, 5-10 mg twice daily. Sequencing relied on a cDNA template that was reverse transcribed from extracted RNA. Assay: immunoSEQ multiplex PCR; the TCRdb copy retains only in-frame clones and omits some. This table holds about 190,000 clones, 50% to 60% found once. The sequence came from a human donor with alopecia areata. This chain connects TRBV25-1 to TRBJ2-2, with 10 bases lining up with TRBD1. Sequenced here: CD4+ T cells sorted from blood, sampled at week 4, from a patient treated with tofacitinib. Written as DNA, the CDR3 is TGTGCCAGCAGACGGACAGGGGGGACCGGGGAGCTGTTTTTT. This gives the protein CASRRTGGTGELFF.